The present TCR beta chain was sequenced within a study of OX40 agonist ivuxolimab in advanced cancers. Background on the whole study: Ivuxolimab, which targeted the costimulatory receptor OX40 (CD134), was an agonistic, fully human IgG2 monoclonal antibody. Intravenous ivuxolimab was administered to patients every 2 weeks at six dose levels: 0.01, 0.1, 0.3, 1.5, 3 and 10 mg/kg. Of the approximately 53 patients in dose escalation, 19 had hepatocellular carcinoma, around 15 had melanoma, 9 had renal cell carcinoma and 9 had head and neck cancer. A male proportion of about 79% and a mean age of around 60 years, ranging from about 23 to 90, were recorded for the dose-escalation cohort. Prior anti-PD-1, anti-PD-L1 or anti-CTLA-4 therapy was permitted, and checkpoint inhibitors had been received by roughly 40% of dose-escalation patients. Partial responses were achieved by three dose-escalation patients, of whom one had hepatocellular carcinoma and two had cutaneous melanoma. Peripheral TCRbeta sequencing was intended to test whether TCR sequence diversity was altered and clonal T-cell expansion was caused by ivuxolimab. The paper covers the monotherapy dose-escalation part of the phase I ivuxolimab trial, which included N ≈ 50 patients. Results and caveats for the whole study, not just this receptor: On average, CD8+ T cells showed more expanded clones than CD4+ T cells after ivuxolimab. In the 0.1-3.0 mg/kg groups, partial responders had among the lowest normalized peripheral clonal expansion, particularly in CD8+ T cells. At doses from 0.1 to 3.0 mg/kg, clonal expansion was seen in both CD4+ and CD8+ blood T cells between baseline and week 6. Low levels of normalized T-cell clonal expansion were also seen in some patients who did not respond. Antigen specificity was not determined for the clonally expanded peripheral T cells.

V is clipped by 1 base and J by 9 bases, and the sequence between their germline boundaries is 15 bases long. CDR1 GTSNPN and CDR2 SVGIG were looked up in the germline V gene (reference sequence). The CDR3 numbers 13 residues from cysteine through phenylalanine. This entry keeps only the CDR3 DNA: 39 bases, framed from base 1. Genomic DNA was isolated from the sorted cells so that the TCRbeta CDR3 region could be sequenced. The immunoSEQ Assay was used to sequence the TCRbeta CDR3 regions. Imported from immuneACCESS, the table was reduced by TCRdb to in-frame sequences with V and J called. These copies leave out some clones; in studies compared against another copy, an unresolved V gene accounts for under half, and the cause of the remainder is not known. Within this sample are 20,000 or so clones, with over 70% of them counted one time only. The ten largest clones represent around 31% of the sample.

Patients with autoimmune disease history or receiving systemic immunosuppression were excluded from the trial. Peripheral blood for TCR sequencing was collected from all dose cohorts at baseline, on cycle 4 day 1, and on cycle 7 day 1. The samples were taken from a phase I, first-in-human, multicenter, open-label dose-escalation trial of ivuxolimab. The trial enrolled adults with locally advanced or metastatic head and neck squamous cell, hepatocellular, melanoma or renal cell carcinoma. Before TCR sequencing, CD4+ and CD8+ T cells were separately sorted from peripheral blood. Comments on this clone: No antigen is known for it. Base qualities are not at hand, and no much larger clone is one base apart.

The clonotype originates from an adult with an advanced solid tumor such as melanoma, head and neck, liver or kidney cancer. The chain couples TRBV30 to TRBJ1-1; the D gene is possibly TRBD1, with 5 bases matching. The source material was CD4+ or CD8+ T cells sorted from blood, sampled in a trial of the OX40 agonist ivuxolimab. The encoded CDR3 is CAWSGAGTAQAFF. In nucleotides, the sequence is TGTGCCTGGAGTGGAGCCGGGACTGCCCAAGCTTTCTTT.